The next 12 T cell receptor beta chains were all read from a single sample in a study of cytomegalovirus exposure and HLA in healthy donors. Primers included in the PCR were 60 Vbeta and 13 Jbeta primers. The protocol was immunoSEQ multiplex PCR, while the TCRdb copy is restricted to in-frame clones and leaves out a portion. This table has 160,000 or so clones, roughly 80% appearing once. The sample comprised PBMCs. All receptors derive from a young man in good health and CMV-seropositive.

The rearrangement uses TRBV14 and TRBJ2-5; 8 bases align to TRBD1. The germline V gene encodes CDR1 SGHDN and CDR2 FVKESK. V was pared by 4 bases and J by 4 bases, with 5 bases of the junction left unmatched. This CDR3 contains 14 residues. The CDR3: CASSPSTGAETQYF. In DNA form, the CDR3 reads TGTGCCAGCAGCCCTTCGACAGGGGCAGAGACCCAGTACTTC.

The V gene is TRBV9, the J gene TRBJ1-6, with TRBD1 as a possible D gene (5 bases). Deletions cut 3 bases from V and 14 bases from J, with 18 bases between. Germline V gives CDR1 SGDLS, CDR2 YYNGEE. This CDR3 region has 14 residues. The CDR3 sequence: CASSANWGGGTLHF. CDR3 bases: TGTGCCAGCAGCGCCAACTGGGGGGGAGGAACCCTCCACTTT.

This clone is a singleton in its sample. J is TRBJ1-2 and V is TRBV28; 8 bases are shared with TRBD1. V lost 1 base and J lost 9; bases outside the gene matches: 10. Germline V gene data show CDR1 as MDHEN and CDR2 as SYDVKM. CDR3 length: 15 amino acids. DNA of the CDR3: TGTGCCAGCAGTTTATCAGGGGGCCAGGGAAGTAGCTACACCTTC. It specifies CASSLSGGQGSSYTF.

The chain joins TRBV28 to TRBJ1-6; 8 bases fit TRBD1. CDR1 MDHEN and CDR2 SYDVKM come from the germline V gene. The V gene end was trimmed by 6 bases and the J gene end by 7 bases; junction bases not matched to a gene: 8. This CDR3 comprises 15 residues. The CDR3 region has the DNA TGTGCCAGCAGCCAGACAGGGGTCCAGAATTCACCCCTCCACTTT. Protein: CASSQTGVQNSPLHF.

The CDR3 nucleotides read TGTGCCAGCAGCTCCGGACTAGCGGGGTCTAGCACAGATACGCAGTATTTT. It yields the protein CASSSGLAGSSTDTQYF. The chain joins TRBV7-6 to TRBJ2-3, with TRBD2 matching over 12 bases. The V gene's germline CDR1 is SGHVS and CDR2 FNYEAQ. V lost 4 bases and J lost 0; bases outside the gene matches: 5. This CDR3 spans 17 amino acids.

V and J are TRBV15 and TRBJ1-5; D is uncertain. V shed 6 bases and J shed 0 bases, with 9 bases lying between them. The CDR3 covers 14 residues. The germline CDR1 and CDR2 sequences are LNHNV and YYDKDF (reference sequence). The CDR3 DNA sequence: TGTGCCACCAGGATCGGGTATAGCAATCAGCCCCAGCATTTT. Amino acids: CATRIGYSNQPQHF.

The chain carries TRBV7-8 and TRBJ2-7, with no clear D. Germline V gene sequence: CDR1 SGHVS, CDR2 FQNEAQ. The CDR3 loop spans 16 amino acids. V was clipped by 5 bases and J by 0 bases, with 17 bases between them. The CDR3 here is CASSPPGGLSSYEQYF. For the CDR3, the DNA is TGTGCCAGCAGCCCGCCGGGTGGGTTAAGCTCCTACGAGCAGTACTTC.

CDR3 nucleotides: TGTGCCAGTAGGGAGCGGGGCGGACAGGGTGGCAATCAGCCCCAGCATTTT. Residues: CASRERGGQGGNQPQHF. This chain connects TRBV19 to TRBJ1-5; TRBD1 agrees at 8 bases. CDR1 and CDR2 from the germline V gene are LNHDA and SQIVND (reference sequence). V lost 6 bases and J lost 2; bases outside the gene matches: 12. This CDR3 spans 17 amino acids.

CDR3 amino acids: CASSPGQGGNQPQHF. For the CDR3, the DNA is TGTGCCAGTAGTCCGGGACAGGGAGGCAATCAGCCCCAGCATTTT. The genes are TRBV19 and TRBJ1-5, with 9 bases matching TRBD1. This CDR3 is built from 15 residues. Losses at the gene ends were 5 bases for V and 2 bases for J; bases not matched to a gene: 4. Looked up from germline, CDR1 is LNHDA and CDR2 is SQIVND (reference sequence).

Written as DNA, the CDR3 is TGTGCCAGCAGTGATGGGACAGGGGTCGCCGGGGAGCTGTTTTTT. It translates to CASSDGTGVAGELFF. The rearrangement joins TRBV25-1 to TRBJ2-2; the match to TRBD1 covers 10 bases. The germline CDR1 and CDR2 sequences are MGHDK and SYGVNS. With 3 bases clipped from V and 6 bases from J, the junction kept 4 bases outside the gene matches. The CDR3 has 15 residues.

This sequence joins TRBV2 and TRBJ1-5; D gene ambiguous. V was clipped by 1 base and J by 2 bases, with 9 bases between them. This CDR3 is 15 amino acids long. CDR1 is SNHLY, CDR2 FYNNEI, per germline. The CDR3 here is CASSEGGVGNQPQHF. Written as DNA, the CDR3 is TGTGCCAGCAGTGAAGGGGGAGTTGGCAATCAGCCCCAGCATTTT.

This chain uses TRBV7-8 with TRBJ2-3, with a possible D match to TRBD1 (6 bases). Between the trimmed V and J ends, which lost 3 bases and 4 bases, there was a span of 11 bases. This CDR3 comprises 14 residues. Germline V gene sequence: CDR1 SGHVS, CDR2 FQNEAQ. The CDR3 reads CASSFRPGADTQYF. The CDR3 nucleotides read TGTGCCAGCAGCTTCCGCCCAGGGGCAGATACGCAGTATTTT.